This T cell receptor beta chain was found in a study of regulatory T cells in long-lasting Graves disease. Study-wide points: Gene preferences differed: TRBV28, TRBJ1-2, TRBJ2-5 in persistent cases.

This clonotype was observed a handful of times. Its matching antigen is unknown. Germline V CDR1 and CDR2: LNHDA, SQIVND (reference sequence). This CDR3 spans 14 amino acids. With V trimmed by 8 bases and J by 3 bases, 9 bases remained unmatched. Time point meaning: newly diagnosed GD, antithyroid drugs for less than 3 months. TCR sequences were obtained from RNA taken from PBMCs. Arm-PCR of CDR3 regions with iRepertoire HTBI primers generated TCR beta libraries. TCRdb fed the multiplex PCR reads into MiXCR, producing one record per CDR3 protein. Here the sample spans under 700,000 distinct CDR3 sequences, around 15% being singletons. This sample was shared with a second study, whose subject was T cells in Graves' hyperthyroidism and ophthalmopathy.

The sequenced sample was peripheral blood mononuclear cells (PBMCs), obtained at new diagnosis, from a patient treated with antithyroid drugs. The source is a woman aged 35-65 years with Graves disease. The chain links TRBV19 to TRBJ1-2, with 7 bases fitting TRBD1. The CDR3 spells CASGRTGTDYGYTF. CDR3 sequence (DNA): TGTGCCAGTGGTAGGACAGGTACTGACTATGGCTACACCTTC.